This TCR beta chain was found in a study of blood T cell repertoires in COVID-19. Trimming took off 6 bases at V and 7 bases at J, with 10 bases between the two ends. Looked up from germline, CDR1 is MGHDK and CDR2 is SYGVNS. CDR3 length: 12 residues. Profiling relied on immunoSEQ multiplex PCR, and the TCRdb table lists in-frame clones only, not all of them. The repertoire consists of 15,000 to 20,000 clones, with around 92% occurring once and the leading ten covering less than 6%. A single count supports this clone. Source material: peripheral blood. The origin of this receptor is a human donor in a cohort sampled during active COVID-19. This sequence joins TRBV25-1 and TRBJ2-1; D unresolved. Here the CDR3 reads CASSEPPNEQFF. Here the CDR3 DNA reads TGTGCCAGCAGCGAACCCCCAAATGAGCAGTTCTTC.